The present T cell receptor beta chain was sequenced within a study of low-dose radiotherapy and immunotherapy resistance in tumors. In the study overall: Those assigned to Cohort 2 were treated with 1 Gy per fraction every two weeks (13 Gy in total over 26 weeks). Every two weeks, the protocol called for intravenous cyclophosphamide at 200 mg/m2. It was given one day before each radiation and immunotherapy administration. Nivolumab was given to patients as a 240 mg flat dose every two weeks, and ipilimumab at 1 mg/kg every six weeks. Both were delivered intravenously.

There are 14 residues in the CDR3. Trimming took off 3 bases at V and 4 bases at J, with 13 bases between the two ends. Germline V lookup: CDR1 SGHRS, CDR2 YFSETQ. With TRAV- and TRBV-specific primers, first-strand cDNA was made, covering the alpha and beta chains. Using a constant-region primer together with a V-primer adapter, TCRs were subjected to about 18 PCR cycles of amplification. After the mRNA was isolated, it was amplified using in vitro transcription. MiXCR, applied by TCRdb to the reads, yields one record per CDR3 protein. The table shows 80,000 to 95,000 distinct CDR3 sequences, with 8% to 10% occurring only once. This clonotype has only a few counts. Regarding time point: before trial treatment.

This sequence joins TRBV5-1 and TRBJ1-2; tentatively, D is TRBD1 (6 bases). The clonotype originates from a male donor with prostate cancer. This specimen was PBMCs, taken before treatment. CDR3 amino acids: CASSSGHQLYGYTF. For the CDR3, the DNA is TGCGCCAGCAGCTCGGGACATCAACTCTATGGCTACACCTTC. Full variable domain (outside the CDR3, taken from reference TRBV5-1 and TRBJ1-2): KAGVTQTPRYLIKTRGQQVTLSCSPISGHRSVSWYQQTPGQGLQFLFEYFSETQRNKGNFPGRFSGRQFSNSRSEMNVSTLELGDSALYLCASSSGHQLYGYTFGSGTRLTVV.